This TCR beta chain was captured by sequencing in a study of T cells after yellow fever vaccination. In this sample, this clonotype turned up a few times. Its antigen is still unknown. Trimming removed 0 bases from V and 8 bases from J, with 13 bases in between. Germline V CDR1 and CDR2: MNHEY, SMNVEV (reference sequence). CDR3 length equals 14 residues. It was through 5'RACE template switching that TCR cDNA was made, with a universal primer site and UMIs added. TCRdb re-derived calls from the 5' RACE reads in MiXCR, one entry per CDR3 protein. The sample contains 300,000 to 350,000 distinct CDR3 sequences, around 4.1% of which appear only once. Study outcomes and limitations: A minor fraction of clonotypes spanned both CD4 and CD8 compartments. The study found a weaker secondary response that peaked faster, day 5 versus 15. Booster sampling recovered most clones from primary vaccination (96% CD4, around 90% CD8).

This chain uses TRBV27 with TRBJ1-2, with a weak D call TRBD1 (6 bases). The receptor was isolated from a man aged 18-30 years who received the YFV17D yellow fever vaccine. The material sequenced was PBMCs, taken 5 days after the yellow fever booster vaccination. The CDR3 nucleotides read TGTGCCAGCAGTTTATCGAACAGGGCTCCCGGCTACACCTTC. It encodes CASSLSNRAPGYTF.